This T cell receptor (beta chain) was observed in a study of response to subunit inactivated influenza vaccine. Broader study findings: A suggestion made by the authors is that each seasonal influenza vaccination recruits few new T cells.

TCRdb re-called the RT-PCR reads with MiXCR, one entry per CDR3 protein. The sample records fewer than 400,000 distinct CDR3 sequences, 21% being singletons. As regards this clonotype: Its target is unknown.

This TCR derives from a man between 50 and 75 years old who received an inactivated influenza vaccine. This material consisted of PBMCs from blood, taken about 20 months after vaccination.

The DNA for the CDR3 is TGCAGTGCTAGCGGGGATCCGAAGCAGGGCAGCTCCTACGAGCAGTACTTC. Protein product: CSASGDPKQGSSYEQYF. This chain uses TRBV20-1 with TRBJ2-7, with D perhaps matching TRBD1 or TRBD2 (5 bases each). The CDR3 sequence is 17 residues long. Germline V gene data show CDR1 as DFQATT and CDR2 as SNEGSKA (reference sequence). Deletions cut 3 bases from V and 0 bases from J, with 21 bases between.